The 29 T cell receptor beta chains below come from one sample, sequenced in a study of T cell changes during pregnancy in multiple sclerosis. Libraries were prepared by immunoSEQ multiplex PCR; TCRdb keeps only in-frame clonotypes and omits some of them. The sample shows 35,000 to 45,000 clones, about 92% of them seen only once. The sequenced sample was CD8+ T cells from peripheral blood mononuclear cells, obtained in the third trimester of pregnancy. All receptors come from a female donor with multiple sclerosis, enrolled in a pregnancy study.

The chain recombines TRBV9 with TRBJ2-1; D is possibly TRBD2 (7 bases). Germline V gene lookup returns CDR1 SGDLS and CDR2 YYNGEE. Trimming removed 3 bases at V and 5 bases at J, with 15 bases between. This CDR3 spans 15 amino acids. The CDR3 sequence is CASSEGGGGHNEQFF. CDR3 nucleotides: TGTGCCAGCAGCGAGGGTGGGGGGGGCCACAATGAGCAGTTCTTC.

CDR3 DNA sequence: TGTGCCAGCAGCTTAGCCCCCCTCAATCAGCCCCAGCATTTT. Its protein is CASSLAPLNQPQHF. The chain uses TRBV7-8 and TRBJ1-5, with D unclear. Trimming shortened V by 0 bases and J by 3 bases, and 6 bases separated the two germline ends. The CDR3 runs 14 residues. The germline V gene encodes CDR1 SGHVS and CDR2 FQNEAQ.

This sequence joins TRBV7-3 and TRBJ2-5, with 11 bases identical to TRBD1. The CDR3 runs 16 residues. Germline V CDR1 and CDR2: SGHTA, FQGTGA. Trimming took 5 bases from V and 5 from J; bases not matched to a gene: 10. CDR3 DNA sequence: TGTGCCAGCAGCCTGATGGACAGGGGGCTTGAGGAGACCCAGTACTTC. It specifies CASSLMDRGLEETQYF.

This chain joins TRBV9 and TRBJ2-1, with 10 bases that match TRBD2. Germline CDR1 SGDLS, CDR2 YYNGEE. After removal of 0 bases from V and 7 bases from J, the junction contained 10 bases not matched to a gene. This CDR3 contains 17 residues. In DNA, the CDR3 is TGTGCCAGCAGCGTAGACAGCGGGGGGGCCGTATGGAATGAGCAGTTCTTC. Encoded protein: CASSVDSGGAVWNEQFF.

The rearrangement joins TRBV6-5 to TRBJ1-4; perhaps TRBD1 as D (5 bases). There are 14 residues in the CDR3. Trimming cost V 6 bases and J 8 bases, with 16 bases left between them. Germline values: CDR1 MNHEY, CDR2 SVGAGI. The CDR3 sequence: CASSYGGAREKLFF. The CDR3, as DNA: TGTGCCAGCAGCTATGGTGGGGCACGAGAAAAACTGTTTTTT.

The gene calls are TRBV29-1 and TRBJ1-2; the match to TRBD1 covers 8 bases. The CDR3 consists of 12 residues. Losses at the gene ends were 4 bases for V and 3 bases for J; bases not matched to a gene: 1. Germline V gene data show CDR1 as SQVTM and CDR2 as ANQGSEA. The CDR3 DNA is TGCAGCGTTGTGACAGGGGACTATGGCTACACCTTC. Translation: CSVVTGDYGYTF.

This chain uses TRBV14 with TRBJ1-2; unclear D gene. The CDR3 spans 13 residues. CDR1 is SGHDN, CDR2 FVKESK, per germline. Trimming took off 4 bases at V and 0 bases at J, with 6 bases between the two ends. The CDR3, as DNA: TGTGCCAGCAGCCCGGGGACTAACTATGGCTACACCTTC. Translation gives CASSPGTNYGYTF. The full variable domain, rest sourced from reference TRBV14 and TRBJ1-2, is EAGVTQFPSHSVIEKGQTVTLRCDPISGHDNLYWYRRVMGKEIKFLLHFVKESKQDESGMPNNRFLAERTGGTYSTLKVQPAELEDSGVYFCASSPGTNYGYTFGSGTRLTVV.

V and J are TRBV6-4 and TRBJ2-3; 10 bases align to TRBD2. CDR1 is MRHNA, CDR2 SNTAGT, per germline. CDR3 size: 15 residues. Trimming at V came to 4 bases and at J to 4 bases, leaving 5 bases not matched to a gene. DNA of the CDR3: TGTGCCAGCAGTGGGGCTAGCGGGGGCGCAGATACGCAGTATTTT. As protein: CASSGASGGADTQYF.

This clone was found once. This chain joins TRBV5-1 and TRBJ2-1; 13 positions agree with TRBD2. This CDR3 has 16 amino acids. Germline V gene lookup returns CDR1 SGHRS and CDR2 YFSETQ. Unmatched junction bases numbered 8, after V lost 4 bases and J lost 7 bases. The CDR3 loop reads CASSGKLAGGWNEQFF. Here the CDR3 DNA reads TGCGCCAGCAGCGGCAAACTAGCGGGGGGGTGGAATGAGCAGTTCTTC.

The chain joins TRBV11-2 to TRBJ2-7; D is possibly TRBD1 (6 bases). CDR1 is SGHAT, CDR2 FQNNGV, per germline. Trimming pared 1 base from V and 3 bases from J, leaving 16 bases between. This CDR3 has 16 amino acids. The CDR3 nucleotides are TGTGCCAGCAGCTTAGCATTTGGGACAACTTTCTACGAGCAGTACTTC. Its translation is CASSLAFGTTFYEQYF. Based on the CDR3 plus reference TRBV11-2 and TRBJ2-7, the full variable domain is EAGVAQSPRYKIIEKRQSVAFWCNPISGHATLYWYQQILGQGPKLLIQFQNNGVVDDSQLPKDRFSAERLKGVDSTLKIQPAKLEDSAVYLCASSLAFGTTFYEQYFGPGTRLTVT.

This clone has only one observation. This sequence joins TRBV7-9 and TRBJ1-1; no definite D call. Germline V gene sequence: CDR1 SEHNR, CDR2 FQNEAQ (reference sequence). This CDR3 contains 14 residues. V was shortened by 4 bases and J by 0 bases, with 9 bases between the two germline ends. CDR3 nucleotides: TGTGCCAGCAGCTCTCGCAGATTGAACACTGAAGCTTTCTTT. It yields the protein CASSSRRLNTEAFF.

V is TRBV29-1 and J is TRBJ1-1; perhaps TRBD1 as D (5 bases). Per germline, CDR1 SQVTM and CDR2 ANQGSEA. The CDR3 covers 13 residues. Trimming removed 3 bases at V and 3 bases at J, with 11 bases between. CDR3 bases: TGCAGCGTTGATCCCGGGGGGGACACTGAAGCTTTCTTT. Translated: CSVDPGGDTEAFF.

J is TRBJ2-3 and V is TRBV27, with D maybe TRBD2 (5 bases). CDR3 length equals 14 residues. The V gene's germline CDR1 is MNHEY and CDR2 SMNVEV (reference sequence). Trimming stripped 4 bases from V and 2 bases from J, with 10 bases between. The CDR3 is CASSSAAYTDTQYF. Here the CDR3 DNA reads TGTGCCAGCAGTTCAGCGGCTTACACAGATACGCAGTATTTT.

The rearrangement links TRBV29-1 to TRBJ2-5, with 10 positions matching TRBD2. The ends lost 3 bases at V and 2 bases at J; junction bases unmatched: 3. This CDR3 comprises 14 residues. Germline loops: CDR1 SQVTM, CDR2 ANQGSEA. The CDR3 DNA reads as TGCAGCGTTGACCTAGCGGGGGATCAAGAGACCCAGTACTTC. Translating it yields CSVDLAGDQETQYF. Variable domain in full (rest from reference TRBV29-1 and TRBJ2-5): SAVISQKPSRDICQRGTSLTIQCQVDSQVTMMFWYRQQPGQSLTLIATANQGSEATYESGFVIDKFPISRPNLTFSTLTVSNMSPEDSSIYLCSVDLAGDQETQYFGPGTRLLVL.

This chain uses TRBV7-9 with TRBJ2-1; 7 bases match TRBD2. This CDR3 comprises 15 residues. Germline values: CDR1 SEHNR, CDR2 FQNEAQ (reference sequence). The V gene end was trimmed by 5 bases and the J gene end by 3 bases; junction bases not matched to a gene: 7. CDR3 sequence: CASSPASGRYNEQFF. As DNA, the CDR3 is TGTGCCAGCAGCCCAGCTAGCGGACGCTACAATGAGCAGTTCTTC.

The CDR3 DNA sequence: TGTGCCAGCAGCGGTCCGGTACACTCGCGGGGACAGGAGTTGAACACTGAAGCTTTCTTT. Amino acid sequence: CASSGPVHSRGQELNTEAFF. V is TRBV2 and J is TRBJ1-1, with 8 bases lining up with TRBD1. The V gene end was trimmed by 6 bases and the J gene end by 0 bases; junction bases not matched to a gene: 21. The germline gives CDR1 SNHLY, CDR2 FYNNEI. This CDR3 has 20 amino acids. Filled out from reference TRBV2 and TRBJ1-1, the complete variable domain reads EPEVTQTPSHQVTQMGQEVILRCVPISNHLYFYWYRQILGQKVEFLVSFYNNEISEKSEIFDDQFSVERPDGSNFTLKIRSTKLEDSAMYFCASSGPVHSRGQELNTEAFFGQGTRLTVV.

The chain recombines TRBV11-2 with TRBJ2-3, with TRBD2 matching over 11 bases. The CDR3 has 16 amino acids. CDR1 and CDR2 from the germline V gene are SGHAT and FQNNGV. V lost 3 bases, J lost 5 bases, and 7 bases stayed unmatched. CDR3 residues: CASSFDSGGVKDTQYF. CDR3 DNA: TGTGCCAGCAGCTTTGATAGCGGGGGGGTAAAAGATACGCAGTATTTT.

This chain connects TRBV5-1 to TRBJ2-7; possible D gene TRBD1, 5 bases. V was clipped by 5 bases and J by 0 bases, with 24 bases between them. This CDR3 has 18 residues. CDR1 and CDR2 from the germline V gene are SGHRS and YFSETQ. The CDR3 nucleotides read TGCGCCAGCAGGGATCCTCGGAAAGGGGAAAGGAGCTCCTACGAGCAGTACTTC. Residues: CASRDPRKGERSSYEQYF.

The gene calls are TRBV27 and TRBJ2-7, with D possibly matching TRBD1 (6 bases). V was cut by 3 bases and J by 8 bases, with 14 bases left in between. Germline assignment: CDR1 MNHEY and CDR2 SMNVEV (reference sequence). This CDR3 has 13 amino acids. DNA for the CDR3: TGTGCCAGCAGTTTCGACAGGATCGATAAGCAGTACTTC. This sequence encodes CASSFDRIDKQYF.

DNA for the CDR3: TGTGCCAGCAGCCCCCGGACAGGGGGCGGAAGCACTGAAGCTTTCTTT. Translation: CASSPRTGGGSTEAFF. V and J are TRBV9 and TRBJ1-1; TRBD1 matches 11 bases. V shed 4 bases and J 4 bases; nucleotides not matched to a gene: 9. CDR3 length: 16 amino acids. Germline V gene sequence: CDR1 SGDLS, CDR2 YYNGEE.

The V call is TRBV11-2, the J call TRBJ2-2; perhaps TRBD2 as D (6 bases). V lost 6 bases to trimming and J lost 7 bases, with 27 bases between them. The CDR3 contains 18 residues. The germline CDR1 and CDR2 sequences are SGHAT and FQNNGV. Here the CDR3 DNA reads TGTGCCAGCAGTCGGTCCCCCAACGGGGGTACGTTAGACGGGGAGCTGTTTTTT. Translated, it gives CASSRSPNGGTLDGELFF.

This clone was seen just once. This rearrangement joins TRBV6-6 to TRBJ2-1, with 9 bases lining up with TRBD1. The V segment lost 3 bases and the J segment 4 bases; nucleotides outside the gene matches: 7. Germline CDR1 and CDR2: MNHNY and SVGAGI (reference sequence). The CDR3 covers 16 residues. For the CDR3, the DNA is TGTGCCAGCAGTTATTTACGGGACAGGGATTACAATGAGCAGTTCTTC. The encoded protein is CASSYLRDRDYNEQFF.

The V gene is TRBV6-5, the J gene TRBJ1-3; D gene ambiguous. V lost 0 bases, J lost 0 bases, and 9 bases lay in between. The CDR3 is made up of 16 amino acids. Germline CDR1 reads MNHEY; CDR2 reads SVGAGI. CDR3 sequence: CASSYSLESSGNTIYF. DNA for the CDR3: TGTGCCAGCAGTTACTCCCTTGAGAGCTCTGGAAACACCATATATTTT.

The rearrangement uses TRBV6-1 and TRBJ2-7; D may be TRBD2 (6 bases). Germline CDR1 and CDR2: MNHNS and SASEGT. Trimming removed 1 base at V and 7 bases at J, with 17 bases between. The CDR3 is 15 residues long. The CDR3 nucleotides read TGTGCCAGCAGTGAAGAGGAGGGGCAGGGTTGGGAGCAGTACTTC. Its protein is CASSEEEGQGWEQYF.

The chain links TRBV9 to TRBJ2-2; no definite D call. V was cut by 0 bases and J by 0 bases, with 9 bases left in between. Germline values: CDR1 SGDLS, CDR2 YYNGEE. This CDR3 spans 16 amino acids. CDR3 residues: CASSVDATPNTGELFF. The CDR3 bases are TGTGCCAGCAGCGTAGACGCGACTCCGAACACCGGGGAGCTGTTTTTT.

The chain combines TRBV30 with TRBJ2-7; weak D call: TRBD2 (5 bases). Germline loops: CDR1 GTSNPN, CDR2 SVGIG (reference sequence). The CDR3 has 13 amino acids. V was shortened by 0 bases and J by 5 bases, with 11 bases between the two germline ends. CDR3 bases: TGTGCCTGGAGTGTAATGGCGGGCGACGAGCAGTACTTC. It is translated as CAWSVMAGDEQYF.

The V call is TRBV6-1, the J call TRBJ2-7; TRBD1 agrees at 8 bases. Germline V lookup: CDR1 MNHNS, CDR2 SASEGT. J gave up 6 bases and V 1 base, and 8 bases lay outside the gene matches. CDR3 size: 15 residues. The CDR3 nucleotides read TGTGCCAGCAGTGAAGTTGGACAGGGTAAAGGCGAGCAGTACTTC. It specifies CASSEVGQGKGEQYF.

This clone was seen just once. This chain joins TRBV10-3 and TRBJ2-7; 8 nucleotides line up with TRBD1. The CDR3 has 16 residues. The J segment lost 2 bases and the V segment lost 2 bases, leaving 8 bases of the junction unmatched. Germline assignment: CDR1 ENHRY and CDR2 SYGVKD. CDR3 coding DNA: TGTGCCATCAGTGAGCCCACCGGGACAGGTCCCTACGAGCAGTACTTC. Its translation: CAISEPTGTGPYEQYF.

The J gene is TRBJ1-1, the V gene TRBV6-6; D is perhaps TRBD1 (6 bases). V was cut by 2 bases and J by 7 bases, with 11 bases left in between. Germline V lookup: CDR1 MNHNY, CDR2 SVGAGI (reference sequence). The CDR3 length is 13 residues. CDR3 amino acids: CASSYGGADEAFF. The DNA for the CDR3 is TGTGCCAGCAGTTACGGGGGGGCCGATGAAGCTTTCTTT.